The present T cell receptor (beta chain) was sequenced within a study of T cells in Graves' hyperthyroidism and ophthalmopathy. For this clonotype: Its antigen is not known.

V lost 4 bases and J lost 0, with 10 bases in between. The CDR3 has 15 residues. Germline lookup yields CDR1 SGHTA and CDR2 FQGNSA. The investigators amplified TCR beta CDR3 regions from RNA transcripts. A set of HTBI primers served as the primers for a first-round RT-PCR of the TCR CDR3. MiXCR was run by TCRdb on the multiplex PCR reads, yielding one entry per CDR3 protein. The sample has over 700,000 distinct CDR3 sequences, roughly 40% seen once. Whole-study findings and limits: Peripheral blood also featured most of the thyroid clonotypes expanded above 0.001.

The chain employs TRBV7-2 and TRBJ1-3; D is uncertain. Sample: blood. The source of this sequence is a young man with Graves' hyperthyroidism. CDR3 region: CASSYGPYSGNTIYF. In DNA form, the CDR3 reads TGTGCCAGCAGCTACGGGCCATACTCTGGAAACACCATATATTTT.